This T cell receptor (beta chain) came from a study of radiotherapy plus CTLA-4 blockade in lung cancer. V dropped 0 bases and J dropped 7; count of bases not matched to a gene: 0. This CDR3 region has 13 residues. Germline CDR1 MNHEY, CDR2 SMNVEV (reference sequence). Repertoires were generated with immunoSEQ multiplex PCR, while TCRdb's copy carries only in-frame clones and drops some. This table holds about 73,000 clones, around 87% found once. The genes are TRBV27 and TRBJ1-2; 9 bases are shared with TRBD1. This sequence originates from a human donor with non-small cell lung cancer that progressed on radiotherapy plus ipilimumab. This specimen was peripheral blood, taken from a patient treated with radiotherapy plus ipilimumab. The CDR3 loop is CASSLSDRGGYTF. The CDR3 DNA sequence: TGTGCCAGCAGTTTATCGGACAGGGGTGGCTACACCTTC.